This TCR beta chain originates from a study of radiotherapy plus CTLA-4 blockade in lung cancer. Study at large: Among patients, 15% to 20% showed objective responses, and roughly 30% had disease control.

As to this clone: The sample has other DNA sequences that encode this CDR3 too.

The table came from immunoSEQ multiplex PCR; TCRdb's copy has only in-frame clones and leaves some out. The sample contains approximately 80,000 clones, about 79% of which appear only once. CDR1 is SGHTA, CDR2 FQGNSA, per germline. The CDR3 is 13 amino acids. V was cut by 5 bases and J by 7 bases, with 9 bases left in between. This specimen consisted of peripheral blood, obtained from a patient treated with radiotherapy plus ipilimumab. V gene TRBV7-2 combines with J gene TRBJ1-6; the D gene is possibly TRBD1 (6 bases). The receptor was derived from a human donor with non-small cell lung cancer whose response to radiotherapy plus ipilimumab could not be evaluated. Some clones in this sample may be carry-over from other donors' samples. The chain's CDR3 is CASSAQGNSPLHF. CDR3 coding DNA: TGTGCCAGCAGCGCACAGGGAAATTCACCCCTCCACTTT.